Listed here are 11 T cell receptor beta chains from one sample, sequenced in a study of cytomegalovirus exposure and HLA in healthy donors. The method was immunoSEQ multiplex PCR; TCRdb's version includes in-frame clones alone and lacks a portion of them. Among some 200,000 clones listed, about 89% were seen once. The material sequenced was PBMCs. These receptors were collected from a man under 40 in good health and CMV-seropositive.

The chain couples TRBV6-5 to TRBJ2-5, with D tentatively TRBD2 (6 bases). Germline CDR1 reads MNHEY; CDR2 reads SVGAGI. The CDR3 consists of 15 residues. Trimming removed 1 base at V and 5 bases at J, with 14 bases between. The CDR3 loop is CASSYWGVSSETQYF. As DNA, the CDR3 is TGTGCCAGCAGTTACTGGGGGGTGAGTTCGGAGACCCAGTACTTC.

The chain is built from TRBV4-1 and TRBJ2-1, with 11 bases matching TRBD1. The CDR3 is made up of 14 amino acids. The germline V gene has CDR1 MGHRA and CDR2 YSYEKL. J lost 9 bases, V lost 4 bases, and 5 bases had no gene match. CDR3 protein: CASSRGQGAREQFF. DNA for the CDR3: TGCGCCAGCAGCCGCGGACAGGGGGCGCGTGAGCAGTTCTTC.

The chain has TRBV29-1 and TRBJ2-1; the D is unclear. CDR3 length equals 13 residues. Germline values: CDR1 SQVTM, CDR2 ANQGSEA. V was clipped by 7 bases and J by 10 bases, with 20 bases between them. The CDR3 coding sequence is TGCAGCGGAGGAAGGGCGGATGGGCGGGAGCAGTTCTTC. Its translation: CSGGRADGREQFF.

V is TRBV7-9 and J is TRBJ2-3; possible D gene TRBD1, 5 bases. The V gene lost 6 bases and the J gene lost 0 bases, with 10 bases spanning the gap. Germline V gene lookup returns CDR1 SEHNR and CDR2 FQNEAQ (reference sequence). CDR3 size: 14 residues. CDR3 in DNA: TGTGCCAGCAGGGAAAAGGGGAGCACAGATACGCAGTATTTT. Its translation is CASREKGSTDTQYF.

The genes are TRBV5-1 and TRBJ2-1, with a weak D call TRBD2 (5 bases). The germline V and J ends were trimmed by 2 bases and 0 bases, with 12 bases remaining between them. CDR1 SGHRS and CDR2 YFSETQ come from the germline V gene. This CDR3 comprises 16 residues. Here the CDR3 DNA reads TGCGCCAGCAGCTTTGCAGCGGTCTCCTCCTACAATGAGCAGTTCTTC. It yields the protein CASSFAAVSSYNEQFF.

This clone was seen only a few times. The V and J genes are TRBV7-2 and TRBJ1-5, with D uncertain. Trimming took off 1 base at V and 3 bases at J, with 10 bases between the two ends. Germline V gene data show CDR1 as SGHTA and CDR2 as FQGNSA. This CDR3 spans 15 amino acids. The CDR3 is CASSLVSITNQPQHF. In nucleotides, the CDR3 is TGTGCCAGCAGCTTAGTCAGCATTACCAATCAGCCCCAGCATTTT. The whole variable domain, filled in from reference TRBV7-2 and TRBJ1-5, reads GAGVSQSPSNKVTEKGKDVELRCDPISGHTALYWYRQSLGQGLEFLIYFQGNSAPDKSGLPSDRFSAERTGGSVSTLTIQRTQQEDSAVYLCASSLVSITNQPQHFGDGTRLSIL.

The CDR3 DNA reads as TGTGCCAGCAGCGTAGAGTCACTCACAGATACGCAGTATTTT. It codes for CASSVESLTDTQYF. The rearrangement links TRBV9 to TRBJ2-3; no reliable D call. Per the germline V gene, CDR1 is SGDLS and CDR2 is YYNGEE. The CDR3 consists of 14 residues. Between the trimmed V and J ends, which lost 0 bases and 2 bases, there was a span of 7 bases.

This rearrangement joins TRBV7-2 to TRBJ2-1; 7 bases map to TRBD2. The V and J ends lost 5 bases and 2 bases, in that order; junction bases with no gene match: 6. Germline V CDR1 and CDR2: SGHTA, FQGNSA. CDR3 length: 15 residues. The CDR3 bases are TGTGCCAGCAGCCCTCTAGCGGCGGCCTACAATGAGCAGTTCTTC. This codes for CASSPLAAAYNEQFF.

In this sample, this clone turned up a few times. The rearrangement links TRBV4-3 to TRBJ1-1; D is unresolved. The germline CDR1 and CDR2 sequences are LGHNA and YSLEER. This CDR3 is built from 15 residues. V lost 0 bases to trimming and J lost 4 bases, with 12 bases between them. The CDR3 region is CASSQDNWRSTEAFF. In DNA form, the CDR3 reads TGCGCCAGCAGCCAAGATAATTGGCGGAGCACTGAAGCTTTCTTT.

Only one count was recorded for this clone. The rearrangement links TRBV19 to TRBJ1-4; 12 bases fit TRBD1. This CDR3 comprises 18 residues. Germline lookup yields CDR1 LNHDA and CDR2 SQIVND (reference sequence). V lost 3 bases and J lost 4; bases outside the gene matches: 9. The CDR3 here is CASSISRDRGRINEKLFF. CDR3 DNA: TGTGCCAGTAGTATTTCCAGGGACAGGGGGCGCATTAATGAAAAACTGTTTTTT.

The chain couples TRBV5-1 to TRBJ1-2, with a possible D match to TRBD1 (5 bases). The V end was cut by 2 bases, the J end by 6 bases, with 14 bases between. Germline V gene sequence: CDR1 SGHRS, CDR2 YFSETQ. The CDR3 is made up of 14 amino acids. The CDR3 nucleotides are TGCGCCAGCAGCTTCGGGACTCCCCTTGATGGCTACACCTTC. Protein product: CASSFGTPLDGYTF.